This section outlines one T cell receptor beta chain sequence together with its context. This sample was taken from a study of blood T cell repertoires in COVID-19. TCRdb's copy holds only in-frame clones and misses some; the assay was immunoSEQ multiplex PCR. The sample yields roughly 230,000 clones, about nine tenths seen once. This study enrolled people aged roughly 18 to 90 from 20 to 25 US geographic areas. Cohorts were assigned according to the clinical history that participants reported. This CDR3 is built from 16 residues. This rearrangement joins TRBV21-1 to TRBJ2-1; the DNA was not compared with TRBD1, the D call given in the table. TRBV21-1 is classified as a pseudogene. Sequencing was carried out using PBMCs or T cells enriched from blood (not recorded which). The clonotype comes from a woman between 25 and 40 years old with acute COVID-19. CDR3 in amino acids: CASSKVEPGGWNEQFF. Here the CDR3 DNA reads TGTGCCAGCAGCAAAGTTGAGCCAGGGGGTTGGAATGAGCAGTTCTTC.